The clone carrying this T cell receptor (beta chain) was seen a single time. The entry originates in a study of blood T cell repertoires in COVID-19. TCRdb keeps only in-frame clones here, not all; method: immunoSEQ multiplex PCR. There are approximately 300,000 clones in the sample; roughly 90% occur only once, and roughly 2.4% lies in the top ten. V was shortened by 2 bases and J by 4 bases, with 12 bases between the two germline ends. Per the germline V gene, CDR1 is SGDLS and CDR2 is YYNGEE. The CDR3 spans 14 residues. This TCR was recovered from a woman between 50 and 59 years old who had recovered from COVID-19. The J gene is TRBJ2-5, the V gene TRBV9; possibly TRBD2 for D (6 bases). Input material: peripheral blood. The CDR3 DNA reads as TGTGCCAGCAGCGTCTCCGGGAGTGGAGAGACCCAGTACTTC. Residues: CASSVSGSGETQYF.